The text below deals with one TCR beta chain. Its antigen is not known. The data were taken from a study of T-cell reconstitution after alpha-beta-depleted transplantation in children. Study-wide results and limits: Several hundred expanded graft clones reportedly gave rise to the alpha-beta T cells present about two months after transplant.

Between the trimmed V and J ends, which lost 5 bases and 3 bases, there was a span of 11 bases. This CDR3 is built from 13 residues. The V gene's germline CDR1 is LNHNV and CDR2 YYDKDF (reference sequence). Unique molecular identifiers were used in preparing the TCRbeta library. One entry per CDR3 protein results from TCRdb running MiXCR on the PCR reads. The profile shows 250,000 to 350,000 distinct CDR3 sequences, 20% to 30% of them singletons. The chain joins TRBV15 to TRBJ2-7; TRBD1 is a possible D gene (5 bases). This sequence was found in a male patient younger than 18 who had a stem cell transplant for acute lymphoblastic leukemia, so the T cells may come from the graft donor. The sequencing used PBMCs, mostly from graft donor cells, collected 180 days after TCRalphabeta/CD19-depleted stem cell transplant. CDR3 in DNA: TGTGCCACCAGCCCCCGGACATTCTACGAGCAGTACTTC. Translated, it gives CATSPRTFYEQYF.